This T cell receptor (beta chain) was documented in a study of shared clonotypes between healthy human individuals. For every subset, genomic DNA was evenly distributed across several immunoSEQ plates. Unsorted PBMC DNA sequencing spanned ten immunoSEQ deep assay plates. The assay was immunoSEQ multiplex PCR, and TCRdb's table has in-frame clones only and misses some. The sample includes fewer than 500,000 clones, over 75% of them seen just once. The donors were adults (healthy and HIV-negative) with no recent acute infections or vaccinations. Caucasian adults living in Nashville, Tennessee, provided all samples. This CDR3 comprises 15 residues.

This TCR was recovered from a woman in her 40s in good health. Some clones in this sample may be carry-over from other donors' samples. Sequenced input: PBMCs. This chain connects TRBV12-1 to TRBJ1-1; no DNA check was done on the table's D call, TRBD1. TRBV12-1 is flagged as a pseudogene. The CDR3 sequence: CASSFTGTPNTEAFF. The CDR3 coding sequence is TGTGCCAGCAGCTTCACCGGGACACCGAACACTGAAGCTTTCTTT.